This T cell receptor beta chain was identified during a study of blood T cell repertoires in COVID-19. Profiling relied on immunoSEQ multiplex PCR, and the TCRdb table lists in-frame clones only, not all of them. The data hold fewer than 250,000 clones, with 82% observed a single time. This clone was seen a handful of times. The V end lost 0 bases, the J end lost 5 bases, and 14 bases lay between the germline ends. The CDR3 covers 16 residues. The germline CDR1 and CDR2 sequences are LGHNA and YSLEER. The TCR comes from a woman aged 70-85 years with acute or convalescent COVID-19. Input material: peripheral blood. This rearrangement joins TRBV4-3 to TRBJ2-1, with D possibly matching TRBD2 (5 bases). The CDR3 loop reads CASSQESTTWDNEQFF. CDR3 DNA: TGCGCCAGCAGCCAAGAATCGACTACCTGGGACAATGAGCAGTTCTTC.